This TCR beta chain stems from a study of blood T cell repertoires in COVID-19. Study details: Italy, Spain and the United States were the sources of the convalescent and acute COVID-19 samples. Nucleic acid was either cDNA or gDNA, and it came from T cells, B-cell-depleted T cells, or PBMCs.

In the source study's methods: Nucleated cell number was recorded as an estimate derived from reference gene primer amplification. Measured with immunoSEQ multiplex PCR; TCRdb has only the in-frame clones, and not every one. D and trimming come from the DNA, and the V and J calls and clone size come from that table. The sample lists tens of thousands of clones; approximately 82% were seen once. The specimen sequenced was peripheral blood. The TCR sequence derives from a human donor in a cohort sampled during active COVID-19.

CDR3 coding DNA: TGTGCCTGGAGTGGCCTAGCGGGGGACGAGCAGTACTTC. It is translated as CAWSGLAGDEQYF. This sequence joins TRBV30 and TRBJ2-7; 10 nucleotides align to TRBD2. J lost 5 bases, V lost 1 base, and 2 bases had no gene match. CDR3 length: 13 amino acids. Germline values: CDR1 GTSNPN, CDR2 SVGIG (reference sequence).